This TCR beta chain stems from a study of blood T cells in healthy people across ages. The CDR3 has 16 amino acids. The authors ran a second PCR of about 7 to 11 cycles using a sample-barcoded 5' primer and a J-beta primer mix. TCRdb re-called the 5' RACE reads with MiXCR, one entry per CDR3 protein. The repertoire holds roughly 410,000 distinct CDR3 sequences, with about 49% as singletons. J is TRBJ1-2 and V is TRBV21-1; TRBD1 is taken as the D call from the table, unchecked against the DNA. TRBV21-1 is termed a pseudogene. The sequencing input was blood. The origin of this receptor is a man between 60 and 75 years old in good health. Written as DNA, the CDR3 is TGTGCCAGCAGCAAACACCAGCGCACCCTGGGCTATGGCTACACCTTC. Its translation is CASSKHQRTLGYGYTF.